This T cell receptor (beta chain) stems from a study of cytomegalovirus exposure and HLA in healthy donors. Overall study findings and caveats: TCR beta chain V- and J-gene trimming was linked, in a later analysis, to a missense variant in DCLRE1C. According to the study, 160 or so TCR beta chains were cytomegalovirus-associated. Later, an analysis found that common viral pathogens appeared to be linked with several of the most significant clusters.

PCR amplification relied on 60 Vbeta primers (plus 13 Jbeta primers). TCRdb's copy holds only in-frame clones and misses some; the assay was immunoSEQ multiplex PCR. Of some 120,000 clones listed, roughly 69% are singletons. As regards this clone: The target antigen is unknown.

The TCR sequence derives from a woman between 40 and 55 years old in good health and CMV-seropositive. Input material: PBMCs.

The chain's CDR3 is CASSLNRAGNTIYF. CDR3 bases: TGTGCCAGCAGCCTAAACAGGGCCGGAAACACCATATATTTT. This rearrangement joins TRBV5-4 to TRBJ1-3; maybe TRBD1 (6 bases). The CDR3 has 14 residues. From germline, CDR1 is SGHNT and CDR2 YYREEE (reference sequence). The V end was cut by 4 bases, the J end by 4 bases, with 12 bases between.